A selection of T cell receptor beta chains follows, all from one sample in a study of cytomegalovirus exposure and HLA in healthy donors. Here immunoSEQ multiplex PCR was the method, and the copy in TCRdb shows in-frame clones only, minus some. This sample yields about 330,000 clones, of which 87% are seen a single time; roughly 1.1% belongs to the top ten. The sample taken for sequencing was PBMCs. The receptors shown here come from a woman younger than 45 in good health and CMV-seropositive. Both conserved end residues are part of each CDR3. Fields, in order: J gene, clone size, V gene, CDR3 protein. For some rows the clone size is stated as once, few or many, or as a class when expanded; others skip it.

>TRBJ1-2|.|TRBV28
CASSPPGPYGYTF
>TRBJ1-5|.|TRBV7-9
CASSSQGVGNQPQHF
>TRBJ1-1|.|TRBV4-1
CASSQDLSGAGPNTEAFF
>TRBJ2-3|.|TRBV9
CASSGYSDTQYF
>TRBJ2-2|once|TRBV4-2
CASSQDLAGGHTGELFF
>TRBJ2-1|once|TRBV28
CASSLGGTSADNEQFF
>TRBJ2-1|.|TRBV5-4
CASSLGGGGTYNEQFF
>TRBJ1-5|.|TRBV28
CASSLPLNQPQHF
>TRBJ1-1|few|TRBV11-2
CASSLDGRGNTEAFF
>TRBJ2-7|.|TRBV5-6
CASRRTGDAYEQYF
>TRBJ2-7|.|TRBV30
CAWGFRVEGQYF
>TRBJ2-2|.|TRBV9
CASSHLEELFF
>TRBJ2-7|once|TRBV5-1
CASSRDRVLEEQYF
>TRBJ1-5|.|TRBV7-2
CASSPAGSNQPQHF
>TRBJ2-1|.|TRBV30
CAWSVGQGAYEQFF
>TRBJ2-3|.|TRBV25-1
CASSLGSTDTQYF
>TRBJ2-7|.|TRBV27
CASSLNPGGAGYEQYF
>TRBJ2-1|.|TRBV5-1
CASSLGGVSELNEQFF
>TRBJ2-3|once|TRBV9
CASSPRQGTDTQYF
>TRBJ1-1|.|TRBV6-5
CASRLTGQNAEAFF
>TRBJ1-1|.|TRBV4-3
CASSQGGPGETEAFF
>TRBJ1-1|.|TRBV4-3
CASSQDFSGNTEAFF